This passage covers 25 T cell receptor beta chains from one sample sequenced in a study of lymphopenia after photon versus proton radiotherapy. Assay: immunoSEQ multiplex PCR; the TCRdb copy retains only in-frame clones and omits some. The data show some 38,000 clones, approximately 90% seen once. Here the sequenced sample was peripheral blood, taken from a patient treated with photon-based radiotherapy. Every receptor here comes from a man in his sixties with cholangiocarcinoma.

The chain employs TRBV2 and TRBJ1-4, with no clear D. The germline V gene has CDR1 SNHLY and CDR2 FYNNEI. CDR3 length: 13 residues. The ends were cut back, 8 bases at V and 4 bases at J, with 11 bases in the middle. The CDR3 DNA reads as TGTGCCAGCGGACCGGAGGTTAATGAAAAACTGTTTTTT. Its protein is CASGPEVNEKLFF.

The chain is built from TRBV5-6 and TRBJ1-5, with 7 nucleotides matching TRBD1. The germline gives CDR1 SGHDT, CDR2 YYEEEE. The V and J ends lost 2 bases and 5 bases, in that order; junction bases with no gene match: 7. CDR3 length equals 15 residues. Here the CDR3 DNA reads TGTGCCAGCAGCTTATTTCAGGACAGGCATCAGCCCCAGCATTTT. Amino acid sequence: CASSLFQDRHQPQHF.

This chain uses TRBV11-3 with TRBJ2-1; 10 bases agree with TRBD2. The CDR3 contains 15 residues. The germline V gene has CDR1 SGHNT and CDR2 YENEEA. V lost 2 bases and J lost 9; bases outside the gene matches: 7. CDR3 DNA sequence: TGTGCCAGCAGCTTAAAATCTAGCGGGAGTGGTGAGCAGTTCTTC. Translation: CASSLKSSGSGEQFF.

V gene TRBV19 combines with J gene TRBJ2-7, with D hard to call. The CDR3 runs to 15 residues. CDR1 is LNHDA and CDR2 is SQIVND in the germline V gene (reference sequence). The V and J ends lost 11 bases and 3 bases respectively, with 23 bases between them. The CDR3 loop is CACRGGGAHYYEQYF. In DNA, the CDR3 is TGTGCCTGCCGAGGTGGCGGAGCTCACTACTACGAGCAGTACTTC.

The chain uses TRBV4-2 and TRBJ2-7; 8 nucleotides agree with TRBD1. Germline loops: CDR1 LGHNA, CDR2 YNFKEQ. The CDR3 is made up of 16 amino acids. Germline trimming cut 0 bases from V and 7 bases from J; bases unmatched to any gene: 11. CDR3 protein: CASSQDPEGQGWEQYF. DNA for the CDR3: TGTGCCAGCAGCCAAGATCCTGAAGGACAGGGATGGGAGCAGTACTTC.

Notes on this clone: The sample carries other DNA sequences with the same CDR3. V is TRBV7-9 and J is TRBJ2-2, with D uncertain. This CDR3 comprises 12 residues. Trimming stripped 3 bases from V and 1 base from J, with 0 bases between. CDR1 and CDR2 (germline): SEHNR, FQNEAQ (reference sequence). CDR3 nucleotides: TGTGCCAGCAGCTTGAACACCGGGGAGCTGTTTTTT. As protein: CASSLNTGELFF. Together with reference TRBV7-9 and TRBJ2-2, the CDR3 gives the full variable domain: DTGVSQNPRHKITKRGQNVTFRCDPISEHNRLYWYRQTLGQGPEFLTYFQNEAQLEKSRLLSDRFSAERPKGSFSTLEIQRTEQGDSAMYLCASSLNTGELFFGEGSRLTVL.

J is TRBJ2-7 and V is TRBV28; the match to TRBD1 covers 8 bases. Germline trimming cut 2 bases from V and 3 bases from J; bases unmatched to any gene: 0. Germline CDR1 MDHEN, CDR2 SYDVKM. The length of the CDR3 is 13 residues. CDR3 DNA sequence: TGTGCCAGCAGTTTAACAGGGGGCTACGAGCAGTACTTC. Amino acids: CASSLTGGYEQYF.

The V gene is TRBV10-3, the J gene TRBJ2-7; TRBD2 aligns across 7 bases. The CDR3 contains 15 residues. CDR1 and CDR2 from the germline V gene are ENHRY and SYGVKD. The trim removed 0 bases at V and 2 bases at J, leaving 4 bases unmatched. CDR3 residues: CAISESTSRTYEQYF. CDR3 sequence (DNA): TGTGCCATCAGTGAGTCGACTAGCAGAACCTACGAGCAGTACTTC.

The chain links TRBV11-3 to TRBJ2-1; 13 bases line up with TRBD2. The junction had 3 bases not matched to a gene; V was cut back by 5 bases and J by 5 bases. The CDR3 spans 15 residues. Germline V CDR1 and CDR2: SGHNT, YENEEA. The DNA for the CDR3 is TGTGCCAGCAGCCTCGGACTAGCGGGAGACAATGAGCAGTTCTTC. Its protein product is CASSLGLAGDNEQFF.

The rearrangement joins TRBV7-9 to TRBJ2-5; 7 nucleotides align to TRBD1. In germline, CDR1 is SEHNR, CDR2 FQNEAQ (reference sequence). CDR3 size: 13 residues. J was trimmed by 0 bases and V by 10 bases; bases with no gene match: 5. As DNA, the CDR3 is TGTGCCACCTGGGACAGTTACCAAGAGACCCAGTACTTC. Translation: CATWDSYQETQYF.

For the CDR3, the DNA is TGTGCCAGCAGTTACCAGGGGGGTTACTACGAGCAGTACTTC. Amino acids: CASSYQGGYYEQYF. V and J are TRBV6-5 and TRBJ2-7; perhaps TRBD1 as D (7 bases). Trimming removed 2 bases at V and 3 bases at J, with 11 bases between. This CDR3 has 14 residues. Looked up from germline, CDR1 is MNHEY and CDR2 is SVGAGI.

The chain employs TRBV5-1 and TRBJ2-1; D perhaps matches TRBD2 (5 bases). The CDR3 contains 14 residues. Germline V gene sequence: CDR1 SGHRS, CDR2 YFSETQ. V dropped 0 bases and J dropped 7 bases, with 11 bases sitting between them. CDR3 residues: CASSLELRGNEQFF. The CDR3 coding sequence is TGCGCCAGCAGCTTGGAACTTAGAGGGAATGAGCAGTTCTTC.

The chain combines TRBV4-1 with TRBJ2-3; D perhaps matches TRBD2 (5 bases). The CDR3 covers 17 residues. Per germline, CDR1 MGHRA and CDR2 YSYEKL. V was cut by 2 bases and J by 2 bases, with 17 bases left in between. CDR3 in amino acids: CASSQPPADYFTDTQYF. As DNA, the CDR3 is TGCGCCAGCAGCCAACCACCCGCCGACTACTTCACAGATACGCAGTATTTT.

Only one count was recorded for this clone. V usage is TRBV7-8 and J usage is TRBJ2-6; D perhaps matches TRBD1 (5 bases). Germline loops: CDR1 SGHVS, CDR2 FQNEAQ. CDR3 length: 16 amino acids. V was trimmed by 7 bases and J by 0 bases, leaving 13 bases between them. CDR3 nucleotide sequence: TGTGCCAGCATCCCTCGCAGGGTCTCTGGGGCCAACGTCCTGACTTTC. It encodes CASIPRRVSGANVLTF.

J is TRBJ2-7 and V is TRBV5-1; TRBD2 aligns across 12 bases. With V trimmed by 5 bases and J by 5 bases, 5 bases remained unmatched. This CDR3 is 14 amino acids long. CDR1 and CDR2 (germline): SGHRS, YFSETQ. Here the CDR3 reads CASRRTSGIDEQYF. The CDR3 region has the DNA TGCGCCAGCAGGCGGACTAGCGGGATCGACGAGCAGTACTTC.

The chain carries TRBV5-1 and TRBJ2-5, with D possibly matching TRBD2 (6 bases). Germline V lookup: CDR1 SGHRS, CDR2 YFSETQ. The CDR3 has 14 residues. V shed 2 bases and J shed 1 base, with 9 bases lying between them. The CDR3 coding sequence is TGCGCCAGCAGCTTCGATAGCGGCCAAGAGACCCAGTACTTC. As protein: CASSFDSGQETQYF.

This chain connects TRBV6-5 to TRBJ1-5; tentative D call: TRBD1 (6 bases). Germline CDR1 is MNHEY and CDR2 is SVGAGI. Deletions cut 6 bases from V and 5 bases from J, with 14 bases between. The length of the CDR3 is 14 residues. In nucleotides, the CDR3 is TGTGCCAGCAGCCCCTTCACAGGGCATCAGCCCCAGCATTTT. It translates to CASSPFTGHQPQHF.

The chain recombines TRBV5-8 with TRBJ2-1; 9 bases are a match to TRBD2. The CDR3 is 15 residues long. With 2 bases clipped from V and 3 bases from J, the junction kept 3 bases outside the gene matches. CDR1 is SGHTS, CDR2 YDEGEE, per germline. The CDR3 region is CASSLGTSYYNEQFF. The CDR3 nucleotides read TGTGCCAGCAGCTTAGGGACTAGCTACTACAATGAGCAGTTCTTC.

V and J are TRBV10-1 and TRBJ2-4; TRBD2 aligns across 11 bases. From germline, CDR1 is WNHNN and CDR2 SYGVQD (reference sequence). V was clipped by 6 bases and J by 3 bases; unmatched bases: 16. CDR3 size: 19 residues. The CDR3 nucleotides are TGCGCCAGCAGCCGTAGCGGGAGGGATATATTAGGGGACAAAAACATTCAGTACTTC. Translation gives CASSRSGRDILGDKNIQYF.

This chain links TRBV7-8 with TRBJ1-1; tentatively, D is TRBD1 (5 bases). The germline CDR1 and CDR2 sequences are SGHVS and FQNEAQ. This CDR3 has 16 residues. V gave up 1 base and J gave up 5 bases, with 17 bases separating them. CDR3 region: CASSLDPTGPYTEAFF. The DNA for the CDR3 is TGTGCCAGCAGCTTAGACCCAACAGGCCCTTATACTGAAGCTTTCTTT.

This rearrangement joins TRBV6-1 to TRBJ1-2; D not certain. CDR1 and CDR2 from the germline V gene are MNHNS and SASEGT. This CDR3 spans 13 amino acids. Trimming stripped 5 bases from V and 2 bases from J, with 9 bases between. The CDR3 DNA reads as TGTGCCAGCAGTTGGACTGGGAACTATGGCTACACCTTC. Translated: CASSWTGNYGYTF.

V is TRBV6-1 and J is TRBJ1-6, with D possibly being TRBD1 (6 bases). V lost 3 bases to trimming and J lost 6 bases, with 12 bases between them. Germline CDR1 MNHNS, CDR2 SASEGT. The CDR3 sequence is 15 residues long. The CDR3 spells CASSDQGRGNSPLHF. DNA of the CDR3: TGTGCCAGCAGTGACCAGGGGAGGGGTAATTCACCCCTCCACTTT.

This clone was recorded once. The chain recombines TRBV6-1 with TRBJ2-6; tentatively, D is TRBD1 or TRBD2 (6 bases each). V was clipped by 4 bases and J by 2 bases, with 15 bases between them. Germline V gene data show CDR1 as MNHNS and CDR2 as SASEGT. The CDR3 runs 17 residues. The CDR3 coding sequence is TGTGCCAGCAGTGCAAGGTGGGGGGCTACTGGGGCCAACGTCCTGACTTTC. Amino acids: CASSARWGATGANVLTF.

This clone was observed a single time. This sequence joins TRBV7-9 and TRBJ2-7, with D perhaps TRBD1 (5 bases). Germline values: CDR1 SEHNR, CDR2 FQNEAQ (reference sequence). V lost 5 bases, J lost 3 bases, and 8 bases lay in between. The CDR3 contains 12 residues. As DNA, the CDR3 is TGTGCCAGCAGCCCTACAGGCTACGAGCAGTACTTC. Amino acid sequence: CASSPTGYEQYF.

This chain joins TRBV7-9 and TRBJ2-1; 7 bases are shared with TRBD2. The germline gives CDR1 SEHNR, CDR2 FQNEAQ (reference sequence). V shed 2 bases, J shed 0 bases, and the junction held 13 bases outside the gene matches. This CDR3 has 19 amino acids. CDR3 protein: CASSLSRSRRLASYNEQFF. The CDR3 nucleotides read TGTGCCAGCAGCTTATCCCGCTCCAGGCGACTAGCCTCCTACAATGAGCAGTTCTTC.